The subject of this entry is one TCR beta chain. The data are from a study of blood T cell repertoires in COVID-19. Study-wide background: Donors in the United States, Italy and Spain gave samples during acute or convalescent COVID-19. Sources were T cells, B-cell-depleted T cells, or PBMCs; the material itself was cDNA or gDNA.

In the study's own analysis: Nucleated cell counts were estimated from reference gene primer amplification. The method was immunoSEQ multiplex PCR; TCRdb's version includes in-frame clones alone and lacks a portion of them. The V and J calls and clone size were taken over from that table, and D and trimming were inferred from the DNA. The sample carries some 330,000 clones, roughly 90% recorded once. Unmatched junction bases numbered 14, after V lost 5 bases and J lost 3 bases. CDR3 length: 17 amino acids. CDR1 is SGHAT and CDR2 is FQNNGV in the germline V gene. The source material was peripheral blood. V and J are TRBV11-2 and TRBJ1-1; 8 bases align to TRBD1. The receptor was derived from a woman between 45 and 65 years old with active or convalescent COVID-19. The CDR3 here is CASSEGQGGLYDTEAFF. CDR3 nucleotides: TGTGCCAGCAGCGAAGGACAGGGAGGCCTCTACGACACTGAAGCTTTCTTT.